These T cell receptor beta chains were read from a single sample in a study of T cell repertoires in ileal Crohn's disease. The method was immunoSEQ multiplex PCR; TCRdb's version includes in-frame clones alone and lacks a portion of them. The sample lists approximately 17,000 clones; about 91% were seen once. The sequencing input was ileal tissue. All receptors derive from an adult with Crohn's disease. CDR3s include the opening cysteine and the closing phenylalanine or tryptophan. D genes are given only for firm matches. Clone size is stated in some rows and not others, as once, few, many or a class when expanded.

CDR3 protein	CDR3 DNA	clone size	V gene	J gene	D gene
CASSKTQGAVEAFF	TGTGCCAGCAGCAAAACACAGGGGGCGGTAGAAGCTTTCTTT	NA	TRBV13	TRBJ1-1	TRBD1
CASSLRGADGYTF	TGTGCCAGCTCACTCCGGGGGGCGGATGGCTACACCTTC	NA	TRBV18	TRBJ1-2	NA
CASSLRYTGELFF	TGTGCCAGCAGCTTACGGTACACCGGGGAGCTGTTTTTT	NA	TRBV7-8	TRBJ2-2	NA
CASSLRLQRAYEQYF	TGTGCCAGCAGCCTTCGGCTCCAGCGCGCCTACGAGCAGTACTTC	NA	TRBV7-2	TRBJ2-7	NA
CASSTPGTSGRPVVETQYF	TGTGCCAGCAGCACTCCGGGGACTAGCGGGAGACCGGTTGTGGAGACCCAGTACTTC	NA	TRBV5-4	TRBJ2-5	TRBD2
CASSLYGRDRETQYF	TGTGCCAGCAGTTTATACGGGAGGGATCGGGAGACCCAGTACTTC	NA	TRBV27	TRBJ2-5	TRBD2
CATSRAGAGVDEQYF	TGTGCCACCAGCAGAGCTGGTGCGGGAGTCGACGAGCAGTACTTC	once	TRBV15	TRBJ2-7	TRBD2
CASSLSMSSETYEQYF	TGTGCCAGCAGCTTGTCTATGTCTAGCGAAACCTACGAGCAGTACTTC	NA	TRBV5-5	TRBJ2-7	NA
CASSVTGGNQPQHF	TGTGCCAGCAGTGTGACAGGAGGTAATCAGCCCCAGCATTTT	NA	TRBV2	TRBJ1-5	NA
CASSAVIGLAVNQETQYF	TGTGCCAGCAGTGCGGTGATAGGACTAGCGGTTAACCAAGAGACCCAGTACTTC	NA	TRBV6-1	TRBJ2-5	TRBD2
CASSLARDYPTSYNEQFF	TGTGCCAGCAGCTTAGCCCGGGACTATCCCACCTCCTACAATGAGCAGTTCTTC	NA	TRBV7-9	TRBJ2-1	TRBD2
CASSDPGLPKGGTQYF	TGCGCCAGCAGTGACCCGGGACTCCCCAAAGGCGGTACGCAGTATTTT	NA	TRBV10-2	TRBJ2-3	NA
CARSPKSPGTSASNEQFF	TGTGCCAGAAGCCCGAAGTCACCCGGGACTAGCGCATCCAATGAGCAGTTCTTC	NA	TRBV5-3	TRBJ2-1	TRBD2
CASSLTSGRANTQYF	TGTGCCAGCAGTTTGACTAGCGGGAGGGCAAATACGCAGTATTTT	NA	TRBV2	TRBJ2-3	TRBD2
CASSLAGEDEAFF	TGTGCCAGCAGCTTGGCTGGGGAGGATGAAGCTTTCTTT	NA	TRBV5-4	TRBJ1-1	NA
CASSPGQNTEAFF	TGTGCCAGCTCACCGGGACAGAACACTGAAGCTTTCTTT	NA	TRBV18	TRBJ1-1	NA
CASSPDSLTLNYGYTF	TGTGCCAGCAGTCCTGACAGTCTGACACTCAACTATGGCTACACCTTC	few	TRBV7-3	TRBJ1-2	NA
CSVHGQTNYGYTF	TGCAGCGTCCATGGACAGACTAACTATGGCTACACCTTC	once	TRBV29-1	TRBJ1-2	NA
CAIGKQGAAYEQYF	TGTGCCATCGGAAAACAGGGGGCGGCCTACGAGCAGTACTTC	NA	TRBV10-3	TRBJ2-7	TRBD1
CASRLSGSWTDTQYF	TGTGCCAGCAGACTTAGCGGGAGTTGGACAGATACGCAGTATTTT	NA	TRBV9	TRBJ2-3	TRBD2
CASSERREANTGELFF	TGTGCCAGCAGTGAAAGGCGGGAGGCGAACACCGGGGAGCTGTTTTTT	NA	TRBV6-1	TRBJ2-2	TRBD2
CASSSPAGDRSGNTIYF	TGTGCCAGCAGCTCCCCCGCAGGGGACCGGTCTGGAAACACCATATATTTT	once	TRBV9	TRBJ1-3	NA
CASSQALAGLIRNEQFF	TGCGCCAGCAGCCAAGCTCTAGCGGGTCTCATTAGGAATGAGCAGTTCTTC	NA	TRBV4-1	TRBJ2-1	TRBD2
CASSQRQATNEKLFF	TGCGCCAGCAGCCAAAGACAGGCAACTAATGAAAAACTGTTTTTT	NA	TRBV4-1	TRBJ1-4	NA
CASSPNRGRGRATGYEQYF	TGTGCCAGCAGCCCCAACAGGGGGCGCGGAAGGGCTACGGGCTACGAGCAGTACTTC	NA	TRBV5-4	TRBJ2-7	TRBD1
CASSRPGTGVYGYTF	TGTGCCAGCTCACGACCCGGGACAGGGGTCTATGGCTACACCTTC	NA	TRBV18	TRBJ1-2	TRBD1
CARSLSLDRGFLGELFF	TGTGCCAGAAGCTTGAGTTTGGACAGGGGTTTTCTCGGGGAGCTGTTTTTT	NA	TRBV5-3	TRBJ2-2	TRBD1
CASSLAGTEGEQFF	TGTGCCAGCAGCTTAGCCGGAACAGAGGGTGAGCAGTTCTTC	NA	TRBV7-9	TRBJ2-1	NA
CASSVGPLAGNEQFF	TGTGCCAGCAGCGTCGGTCCTCTAGCGGGGAATGAGCAGTTCTTC	NA	TRBV7-3	TRBJ2-1	TRBD2
CASSGTNYGYTF	TGTGCCAGCAGTGGGACAAACTATGGCTACACCTTC	few	TRBV2	TRBJ1-2	NA
CASSSGGSPNTEAFF	TGTGCCAGCAGCTCAGGGGGATCTCCGAACACTGAAGCTTTCTTT	NA	TRBV7-9	TRBJ1-1	TRBD1
CASGLGTGSSYEQYF	TGTGCTAGTGGTTTGGGGACGGGGAGCTCCTACGAGCAGTACTTC	NA	TRBV12-5	TRBJ2-7	NA
CASSLLAGATDTQYF	TGTGCCAGCAGCCTACTAGCGGGAGCCACAGATACGCAGTATTTT	few	TRBV6-7	TRBJ2-3	TRBD2
CASSPSWLSADTQYF	TGTGCCAGCAGCCCCTCTTGGTTATCGGCAGATACGCAGTATTTT	NA	TRBV5-4	TRBJ2-3	NA
CASSEEASGVSYNEQFF	TGTGCCAGCAGTGAAGAGGCTAGCGGGGTCTCCTACAATGAGCAGTTCTTC	NA	TRBV2	TRBJ2-1	TRBD2
CASSLAAAGGSVTDTQYF	TGTGCCAGCAGCTTAGCGGCGGCGGGAGGGTCCGTCACAGATACGCAGTATTTT	NA	TRBV7-8	TRBJ2-3	TRBD2
CASSLDGQRTSGNTIYF	TGCGCCAGCAGCCTAGACGGACAACGTACCTCTGGAAACACCATATATTTT	once	TRBV5-1	TRBJ1-3	NA
CASSQESASGRVSTDTQYF	TGCGCCAGCAGCCAAGAATCGGCTAGCGGGAGGGTTAGCACAGATACGCAGTATTTT	NA	TRBV4-1	TRBJ2-3	TRBD2
CASSQGVGTEAFF	TGTGCCAGCTCACAGGGGGTTGGTACTGAAGCTTTCTTT	few	TRBV18	TRBJ1-1	NA
CATSGTSDNEQFF	TGCGCCACATCCGGGACTAGTGATAATGAGCAGTTCTTC	NA	TRBV5-1	TRBJ2-1	TRBD2